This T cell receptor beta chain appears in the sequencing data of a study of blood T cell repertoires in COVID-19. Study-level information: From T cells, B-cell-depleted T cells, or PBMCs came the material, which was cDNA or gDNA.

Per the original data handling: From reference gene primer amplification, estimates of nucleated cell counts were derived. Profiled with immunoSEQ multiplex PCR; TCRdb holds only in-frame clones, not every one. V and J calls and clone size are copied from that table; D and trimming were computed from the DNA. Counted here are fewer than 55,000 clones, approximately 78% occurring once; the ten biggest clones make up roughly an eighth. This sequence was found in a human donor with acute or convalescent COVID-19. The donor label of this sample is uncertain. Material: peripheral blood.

DNA for the CDR3: TGTGCCAGTAGTATAAACAGACAGGGAATCACTGAAGCTTTCTTT. Translated, it gives CASSINRQGITEAFF. The rearrangement links TRBV19 to TRBJ1-1; 7 nucleotides match TRBD1. Germline lookup yields CDR1 LNHDA and CDR2 SQIVND (reference sequence). This CDR3 comprises 15 residues. The V and J ends lost 2 bases and 4 bases, in that order; junction bases with no gene match: 7.